These 26 T cell receptor beta chains were all obtained from the same sample, sequenced in a study of blood T cell repertoires in COVID-19. Repertoires were generated with immunoSEQ multiplex PCR, while TCRdb's copy carries only in-frame clones and drops some. The table has about 410,000 clones, around nine tenths seen once. Sequencing used PBMCs or T cells enriched from blood (not recorded which). Source of these receptors: a woman in her twenties or thirties who had recovered from COVID-19.

V and J are TRBV7-3 and TRBJ1-1, with D unresolved. V dropped 5 bases and J dropped 6 bases, with 13 bases sitting between them. Germline V CDR1 and CDR2: SGHTA, FQGTGA. This CDR3 has 13 amino acids. The CDR3 spells CASSHRGGAEAFF. The CDR3 nucleotides read TGTGCCAGCAGCCACCGGGGTGGGGCTGAAGCTTTCTTT.

This rearrangement joins TRBV2 to TRBJ2-5, with D tentatively TRBD1 (6 bases). The germline V and J ends were trimmed by 6 bases and 4 bases, with 15 bases remaining between them. The CDR3 runs 14 residues. CDR1 is SNHLY and CDR2 is FYNNEI in the germline V gene. The CDR3 region is CASRTHRVGETQYF. CDR3 coding DNA: TGTGCCAGCAGAACCCACAGGGTAGGAGAGACCCAGTACTTC.

This clone appeared a few times. The CDR3: CASGLGRGNEQFF. The CDR3 nucleotides are TGTGCTAGTGGTTTGGGCAGAGGCAATGAGCAGTTCTTC. The chain has TRBV12-5 and TRBJ2-1, with unresolved D. The V gene's germline CDR1 is LGHNT and CDR2 FRNRAP. The CDR3 extends over 13 amino acids. The germline V and J ends were trimmed by 1 base and 6 bases, with 7 bases remaining between them. The variable domain in full, with the rest retrieved from reference TRBV12-5 and TRBJ2-1, is DARVTQTPRHKVTEMGQEVTMRCQPILGHNTVFWYRQTMMQGLELLAYFRNRAPLDDSGMPKDRFSAEMPDATLATLKIQPSEPRDSAVYFCASGLGRGNEQFFGPGTRLTVL.

J is TRBJ1-3 and V is TRBV30; D gene unclear. Germline V lookup: CDR1 GTSNPN, CDR2 SVGIG (reference sequence). The V end was cut by 1 base, the J end by 0 bases, with 7 bases between. The CDR3 is 14 residues long. The CDR3 DNA sequence: TGTGCCTGGAGTGAATGGGCCTCTGGAAACACCATATATTTT. This gives the protein CAWSEWASGNTIYF. The full variable domain, completed using reference TRBV30 and TRBJ1-3, is SQTIHQWPATLVQPVGSPLSLECTVEGTSNPNLYWYRQAAGRGLQLLFYSVGIGQISSEVPQNLSASRPQDRQFILSSKKLLLSDSGFYLCAWSEWASGNTIYFGEGSWLTVV.

V gene TRBV7-3 combines with J gene TRBJ1-2, with TRBD1 identical over 8 bases. There are 14 residues in the CDR3. The V and J ends lost 4 bases and 6 bases, in that order; junction bases with no gene match: 7. The germline V gene encodes CDR1 SGHTA and CDR2 FQGTGA. The CDR3 DNA follows: TGTGCCAGCAGCTCCGCAGGGGGCGGAGATGGCTACACCTTC. Encoded protein: CASSSAGGGDGYTF.

On this clone itself: Other DNA sequences of this sample code for an identical CDR3. This rearrangement joins TRBV28 to TRBJ2-7; tentative D call: TRBD1 (5 bases). This CDR3 contains 12 residues. Trimming shortened V by 2 bases and J by 3 bases, and 5 bases separated the two germline ends. CDR1 MDHEN and CDR2 SYDVKM come from the germline V gene. The DNA of the CDR3 is TGTGCCAGCAGTTTAACAGGCTACGAGCAGTACTTC. Translated: CASSLTGYEQYF.

The rearrangement uses TRBV12-5 and TRBJ1-4; no clear D gene. Germline-derived CDR1 and CDR2 are LGHNT and FRNRAP. The CDR3 length is 13 residues. V was pared by 2 bases and J by 7 bases, with 8 bases between. DNA of the CDR3: TGTGCTAGTGGTTTGACAGATACTGAAAAACTGTTTTTT. Its translation is CASGLTDTEKLFF.

The chain is built from TRBV27 and TRBJ2-7, with a tentative D call TRBD2 (6 bases). The germline gives CDR1 MNHEY, CDR2 SMNVEV (reference sequence). Trimming removed 4 bases at V and 3 bases at J, with 16 bases between. The CDR3 covers 15 residues. The CDR3 DNA sequence: TGTGCCAGCAGTTCCCCACGACTAGGGAGCTACGAGCAGTACTTC. Translated, it gives CASSSPRLGSYEQYF.

This chain connects TRBV30 to TRBJ1-5; weak D call: TRBD1 (5 bases). CDR1 and CDR2 from the germline V gene are GTSNPN and SVGIG (reference sequence). The V end lost 3 bases, the J end lost 2 bases, and 11 bases lay between the germline ends. This CDR3 is 14 amino acids long. The DNA of the CDR3 is TGTGCCTGGAGCACAGGTTGGGGCAATCAGCCCCAGCATTTT. It yields the protein CAWSTGWGNQPQHF.

The rearrangement uses TRBV7-9 and TRBJ1-4; D possibly corresponds to TRBD1 (5 bases). CDR1 is SEHNR, CDR2 FQNEAQ, per germline (reference sequence). Trimming cost V 2 bases and J 3 bases, with 10 bases left between them. The CDR3 totals 15 residues. CDR3 region: CASSLLQGSNEKLFF. The CDR3 DNA sequence: TGTGCCAGCAGCTTATTGCAGGGTTCTAATGAAAAACTGTTTTTT.

This clone has only one observation. V gene TRBV20-1 combines with J gene TRBJ2-7; possible D gene TRBD1, 5 bases. The CDR3 consists of 11 residues. Germline V lookup: CDR1 DFQATT, CDR2 SNEGSKA (reference sequence). This chain's CDR3 is CSVFQGYEQYF. The CDR3 DNA is TGCAGCGTCTTTCAGGGTTACGAGCAGTACTTC.

The chain has TRBV24-1 and TRBJ2-2, with 10 bases fitting TRBD2. CDR3 length equals 16 residues. V lost 4 bases, J lost 6 bases, and 7 bases stayed unmatched. The germline gives CDR1 KGHDR, CDR2 SFDVKD. The CDR3 DNA sequence: TGTGCCACCAGTGAACGACTAGCGGGTGGGGCCGGGGAGCTGTTTTTT. Its protein is CATSERLAGGAGELFF.

The chain couples TRBV27 to TRBJ2-7; D may be TRBD2 (6 bases). The CDR3 is made up of 14 amino acids. V was shortened by 5 bases and J by 7 bases, with 18 bases between the two germline ends. CDR1 is MNHEY and CDR2 is SMNVEV in the germline V gene (reference sequence). The CDR3: CASSLTLSSEEQYF. The DNA of the CDR3 is TGTGCCAGCAGTCTGACCCTCTCTAGCGAAGAGCAGTACTTC.

The chain couples TRBV5-4 to TRBJ1-2; TRBD1 aligns across 8 bases. V trimming: 3 bases; J trimming: 5 bases; junction bases outside the gene matches: 15. This CDR3 has 17 amino acids. Germline CDR1 is SGHNT and CDR2 is YYREEE (reference sequence). CDR3 DNA sequence: TGTGCCAGCAGCTCCTCCTCCCGAACAGGGGGACCTTATGGCTACACCTTC. Encoded protein: CASSSSSRTGGPYGYTF.

This clone was recorded at least ten times. The V and J genes are TRBV7-8 and TRBJ1-1; D not resolved. V was cut by 3 bases and J by 1 base, with 12 bases left in between. The CDR3 is 15 residues long. Germline V lookup: CDR1 SGHVS, CDR2 FQNEAQ. The CDR3: CASSLRAGENTEAFF. The DNA of the CDR3 is TGTGCCAGCAGCTTGCGAGCAGGTGAGAACACTGAAGCTTTCTTT.

The V and J genes are TRBV7-8 and TRBJ2-1; D may be TRBD2 (5 bases). Deletions cut 2 bases from V and 3 bases from J, with 11 bases between. CDR3 length: 15 amino acids. The V gene's germline CDR1 is SGHVS and CDR2 FQNEAQ. CDR3 bases: TGTGCCAGCAGCTTAAGGCCGGACTTCTACAATGAGCAGTTCTTC. This gives the protein CASSLRPDFYNEQFF.

The chain links TRBV27 to TRBJ1-2; a possible D gene is TRBD1 (6 bases). Germline V CDR1 and CDR2: MNHEY, SMNVEV (reference sequence). V shed 7 bases and J shed 8 bases, with 17 bases lying between them. The CDR3 sequence is 13 residues long. This CDR3 reads CASKLLQGFGYTF. CDR3 DNA sequence: TGTGCCAGCAAATTACTACAGGGATTCGGCTACACCTTC.

In regard to this clone: One end of the junction varies from germline; a read error may be responsible. The rearrangement uses TRBV18 and TRBJ2-7; maybe TRBD1 (6 bases). This CDR3 spans 15 amino acids. Germline values: CDR1 KGHSH, CDR2 LQKENI. CDR3: CASSQGYTLSHEQYF. Written as DNA, the CDR3 is TGTGCCAGCTCCCAGGGGTATACCCTCTCCCACGAGCAGTACTTC.

CDR3 bases: TGTGCCAGCAGCCAAGGAGGAGGGAACAATCAGCCCCAGCATTTT. This translates into CASSQGGGNNQPQHF. This chain joins TRBV3-1 (or the pseudogene TRBV3-2) and TRBJ1-5, with no clear D. V lost 1 base, J lost 3 bases, and 10 bases lay in between. There are 15 residues in the CDR3. Per the germline V gene, CDR1 is LGHDT and CDR2 is YNNKEL (reference sequence).

This CDR3 reads CASSHYDRDRGAQPQHF. Here the CDR3 DNA reads TGTGCCAGCAGCCATTACGACCGGGACAGGGGGGCCCAGCCCCAGCATTTT. V and J are TRBV4-2 and TRBJ1-5; 11 positions match TRBD1. The CDR3 runs to 17 residues. The germline CDR1 and CDR2 sequences are LGHNA and YNFKEQ. The trim removed 3 bases at V and 7 bases at J, leaving 11 bases unmatched.

The rearrangement joins TRBV13 to TRBJ1-2; the match to TRBD1 covers 10 bases. The CDR3 loop spans 15 amino acids. V lost 10 bases and J lost 6; bases outside the gene matches: 14. Germline-derived CDR1 and CDR2 are PRHDT and FYEKMQ (reference sequence). CDR3 DNA sequence: TGTGCCATCACCTCCCCCGGGACAGGGGTTCATGGCTACACCTTC. Encoded protein: CAITSPGTGVHGYTF.

The chain combines TRBV19 with TRBJ2-4; a weak D match, TRBD2 (5 bases). Germline CDR1 reads LNHDA; CDR2 reads SQIVND (reference sequence). This CDR3 is 11 amino acids long. Trimming pared 6 bases from V and 6 bases from J, leaving 6 bases between. CDR3 amino acids: CASSEGNIQYF. CDR3 DNA: TGTGCCAGTAGCGAGGGAAACATTCAGTACTTC.

This rearrangement joins TRBV7-9 to TRBJ2-3; 8 nucleotides match TRBD1. The trim removed 2 bases at V and 4 bases at J, leaving 2 bases unmatched. This CDR3 is built from 14 residues. Germline CDR1 reads SEHNR; CDR2 reads FQNEAQ (reference sequence). As DNA, the CDR3 is TGTGCCAGCAGCTTACTACAGGGGGCAGATACGCAGTATTTT. Translated, it gives CASSLLQGADTQYF.

The rearrangement joins TRBV19 to TRBJ1-3; weak D call: TRBD1 (5 bases). This CDR3 has 16 residues. Trimming left V 3 bases short and J 2 bases short, with 14 bases between. Looked up from germline, CDR1 is LNHDA and CDR2 is SQIVND (reference sequence). Written as DNA, the CDR3 is TGTGCCAGTAGTATGCAGGGAGGTACAGCTGGAAACACCATATATTTT. Protein product: CASSMQGGTAGNTIYF.

J is TRBJ1-2 and V is TRBV25-1; 10 bases fit TRBD1. With V trimmed by 3 bases and J by 6 bases, 10 bases remained unmatched. CDR1 and CDR2 (germline): MGHDK, SYGVNS. This CDR3 comprises 16 residues. The CDR3: CASSDIWLTGGDGYTF. The CDR3 DNA follows: TGTGCCAGCAGTGATATATGGCTGACAGGGGGCGATGGCTACACCTTC.

V and J are TRBV6-5 and TRBJ1-1; the D is unclear. The V end was cut by 4 bases, the J end by 4 bases, with 7 bases between. In germline, CDR1 is MNHEY, CDR2 SVGAGI. This CDR3 contains 12 residues. CDR3 protein: CASSSAVTEAFF. The CDR3 coding sequence is TGTGCCAGCAGTTCCGCGGTCACTGAAGCTTTCTTT.